A selection of T cell receptor beta chains follows, all from one sample in a study of regulatory T cells in long-lasting Graves disease. TCRdb processed the multiplex PCR reads anew with MiXCR; each CDR3 protein has one entry. The table lists about 450,000 distinct CDR3 sequences, 15% to 20% of them singletons. These data also formed part of another study, on T cells in Graves' hyperthyroidism and ophthalmopathy.

Sample: peripheral blood mononuclear cells (PBMCs), taken at new diagnosis, from a patient treated with antithyroid drugs. The source of these receptors is a woman aged 25 to 39 with Graves disease. The CDR3 runs from the conserved cysteine through the conserved F or W. The D gene is left open where the match is weak. Size is stated for part of the rows, as once, few or many counts, or as a class when the clone is expanded.

j_call: TRBJ2-7
d_call: TRBD1
v_call: TRBV12-3/TRBV12-4
clone_size: many
cdr3_length: 14
cdr3_aa: CASRNTGDRYEQYF
cdr3_nt: TGTGCCAGCAGGAATACAGGGGATCGGTACGAGCAGTACTTC

j_call: TRBJ2-6
d_call: .
v_call: TRBV11-2
clone_size: .
cdr3_length: 13
cdr3_aa: CASSPGQANVLTF
cdr3_nt: TGTGCCAGCAGCCCCGGACAGGCCAACGTCCTGACTTTC

j_call: TRBJ2-3
d_call: TRBD2
v_call: TRBV9
clone_size: few
cdr3_length: 16
cdr3_aa: CASSSLGGTSGNTQYF
cdr3_nt: TGTGCCAGCAGCTCTCTAGGGGGGACTAGCGGGAATACGCAGTATTTT

j_call: TRBJ1-1
d_call: .
v_call: TRBV7-8
clone_size: many
cdr3_length: 13
cdr3_aa: CASQVLMNTEAFF
cdr3_nt: TGTGCCAGCCAGGTTCTTATGAACACTGAAGCTTTCTTT

j_call: TRBJ1-3
d_call: .
v_call: TRBV4-3
clone_size: few
cdr3_length: 19
cdr3_aa: CASSQDRYLADSSGNTIYF
cdr3_nt: TGCGCCAGCAGCCAAGATAGGTACTTAGCGGATAGCTCTGGAAACACCATATATTTT

j_call: TRBJ2-3
d_call: .
v_call: TRBV5-1
clone_size: .
cdr3_length: 15
cdr3_aa: CASGTGFPDTDTQYF
cdr3_nt: TGCGCCAGCGGCACGGGGTTTCCGGACACAGATACGCAGTATTTT

j_call: TRBJ2-2
d_call: .
v_call: TRBV6-2/TRBV6-3
clone_size: many
cdr3_length: 16
cdr3_aa: CASSEVGVSNTGELFF
cdr3_nt: TGTGCCAGCAGTGAAGTGGGGGTATCGAACACCGGGGAGCTGTTTTTT

j_call: TRBJ2-3
d_call: TRBD2
v_call: TRBV5-1
clone_size: many
cdr3_length: 15
cdr3_aa: CASSPRTSGDDTQYF
cdr3_nt: TGCGCCAGCAGCCCCCGGACTAGCGGTGACGATACGCAGTATTTT

j_call: TRBJ2-7
d_call: TRBD2
v_call: TRBV6-1
clone_size: many
cdr3_length: 13
cdr3_aa: CASITSGSYEQYF
cdr3_nt: TGTGCCAGCATCACTAGCGGGAGCTACGAGCAGTACTTC

j_call: TRBJ2-1
d_call: TRBD2
v_call: TRBV28
clone_size: many
cdr3_length: 18
cdr3_aa: CASSWTSGDPRSYNEQFF
cdr3_nt: TGTGCCAGCAGTTGGACTAGCGGAGACCCTCGCTCCTACAATGAGCAGTTCTTC

j_call: TRBJ2-1
d_call: TRBD2
v_call: TRBV11-2
clone_size: many
cdr3_length: 18
cdr3_aa: CASSLTGTSGRRGNEQFF
cdr3_nt: TGTGCCAGCAGCTTAACCGGGACTAGCGGGAGAAGGGGCAATGAGCAGTTCTTC

j_call: TRBJ2-1
d_call: TRBD2
v_call: TRBV28
clone_size: many
cdr3_length: 15
cdr3_aa: CASSPGLAGANEQFF
cdr3_nt: TGTGCCAGCAGCCCCGGACTAGCGGGAGCGAATGAGCAGTTCTTC

j_call: TRBJ2-3
d_call: TRBD1
v_call: TRBV5-1
clone_size: .
cdr3_length: 14
cdr3_aa: CASSSQGAEDTQYF
cdr3_nt: TGCGCCAGCAGCTCACAGGGGGCGGAAGATACGCAGTATTTT

j_call: TRBJ1-2
d_call: .
v_call: TRBV2
clone_size: many
cdr3_length: 14
cdr3_aa: CASRQQGMGYGYTF
cdr3_nt: TGTGCCAGCCGGCAACAGGGTATGGGCTATGGCTACACCTTC

j_call: TRBJ2-4
d_call: TRBD1
v_call: TRBV11-2
clone_size: many
cdr3_length: 13
cdr3_aa: CATKRQGSGIQYF
cdr3_nt: TGTGCCACCAAACGACAGGGGAGCGGCATTCAGTACTTC

j_call: TRBJ2-7
d_call: .
v_call: TRBV28
clone_size: many
cdr3_length: 16
cdr3_aa: CASSYSHGGWAYEQYF
cdr3_nt: TGTGCCAGCAGTTACAGTCATGGGGGCTGGGCCTACGAGCAGTACTTC

j_call: TRBJ2-2
d_call: .
v_call: TRBV3-1
clone_size: .
cdr3_length: 15
cdr3_aa: CASSQFGEGPGELFF
cdr3_nt: TGTGCCAGCAGCCAATTTGGGGAAGGTCCCGGGGAGCTGTTTTTT

j_call: TRBJ2-5
d_call: TRBD2
v_call: TRBV7-2
clone_size: few
cdr3_length: 18
cdr3_aa: CASSLAPGTSGSYETQYF
cdr3_nt: TGTGCCAGCAGCTTAGCCCCCGGGACTAGCGGGAGTTATGAGACCCAGTACTTC

j_call: TRBJ2-7
d_call: TRBD2
v_call: TRBV10-3
clone_size: many
cdr3_length: 14
cdr3_aa: CAITPSGRLDEQYF
cdr3_nt: TGTGCCATCACCCCTAGCGGGAGGTTAGACGAGCAGTACTTC

j_call: TRBJ2-2
d_call: .
v_call: TRBV5-8
clone_size: .
cdr3_length: 15
cdr3_aa: CASTPSLGNTGELFF
cdr3_nt: TGTGCCAGCACCCCAAGCTTGGGGAACACCGGGGAGCTGTTTTTT

j_call: TRBJ2-1
d_call: TRBD2
v_call: TRBV5-1
clone_size: .
cdr3_length: 15
cdr3_aa: CASSLVLAGVGEQFF
cdr3_nt: TGCGCCAGCAGCTTGGTTTTAGCGGGAGTAGGTGAGCAGTTCTTC

j_call: TRBJ2-4
d_call: .
v_call: TRBV7-2
clone_size: many
cdr3_length: 15
cdr3_aa: CASADTEATGNIQYF
cdr3_nt: TGTGCCAGCGCCGATACTGAGGCCACGGGGAACATTCAGTACTTC

j_call: TRBJ2-1
d_call: .
v_call: TRBV7-9
clone_size: many
cdr3_length: 15
cdr3_aa: CASSSITVLDNEQFF
cdr3_nt: TGTGCCAGCAGCTCCATAACGGTACTAGACAATGAGCAGTTCTTC

j_call: TRBJ1-1
d_call: .
v_call: TRBV6-2/TRBV6-3
clone_size: many
cdr3_length: 19
cdr3_aa: CASSYSPLDRRPVNTEAFF
cdr3_nt: TGTGCCAGCAGTTACAGCCCCCTTGATCGTAGACCGGTGAACACTGAAGCTTTCTTT

j_call: TRBJ2-7
d_call: .
v_call: TRBV25-1
clone_size: .
cdr3_length: 12
cdr3_aa: CASSAIYGEQYF
cdr3_nt: TGTGCCAGCAGTGCAATCTACGGGGAGCAGTACTTC

j_call: TRBJ1-1
d_call: TRBD1
v_call: TRBV12-3/TRBV12-4
clone_size: .
cdr3_length: 20
cdr3_aa: CASSLARSRAGGKRSTEAFF
cdr3_nt: TGTGCCAGCAGTTTAGCGCGAAGTCGGGCAGGGGGCAAGCGGAGCACTGAAGCTTTCTTT

j_call: TRBJ2-1
d_call: TRBD2
v_call: TRBV19
clone_size: .
cdr3_length: 16
cdr3_aa: CASSNPFGGRGDEQFF
cdr3_nt: TGTGCCAGTAGTAACCCCTTTGGCGGGAGGGGAGATGAGCAGTTCTTC

j_call: TRBJ1-2
d_call: TRBD1
v_call: TRBV27
clone_size: many
cdr3_length: 15
cdr3_aa: CASSLSTGGGYGYTF
cdr3_nt: TGTGCCAGCAGTTTATCGACAGGGGGGGGGTATGGCTACACCTTC

j_call: TRBJ2-7
d_call: TRBD1
v_call: TRBV20-1
clone_size: .
cdr3_length: 15
cdr3_aa: CSARDLGQGALEQYF
cdr3_nt: TGCAGTGCTAGAGATTTGGGACAGGGGGCTCTCGAGCAGTACTTC

j_call: TRBJ2-1
d_call: TRBD2
v_call: TRBV13
clone_size: many
cdr3_length: 13
cdr3_aa: CASIRLANNEQFF
cdr3_nt: TGTGCCAGCATAAGACTAGCGAACAATGAGCAGTTCTTC

j_call: TRBJ2-7
d_call: TRBD1
v_call: TRBV6-1
clone_size: .
cdr3_length: 15
cdr3_aa: CASSPLRDRSYEQYF
cdr3_nt: TGTGCCAGCAGTCCCCTCCGGGACAGGAGCTACGAGCAGTACTTC

j_call: TRBJ2-2
d_call: .
v_call: TRBV20-1
clone_size: few
cdr3_length: 14
cdr3_aa: CSARDSVPTGELFF
cdr3_nt: TGCAGTGCTAGAGATTCGGTTCCCACCGGGGAGCTGTTTTTT